This T cell receptor (beta chain) is drawn from a study of OX40 agonist ivuxolimab in advanced cancers. Background on the study: Treatment of patients was with ivuxolimab, an agonistic anti-OX40 (CD134) antibody.

Measured with immunoSEQ multiplex PCR; TCRdb has only the in-frame clones, and not every one. The sample lists around 68,000 clones; around 86% were seen once. Patients were excluded for autoimmune disease history or systemic immunosuppression. V was clipped by 3 bases and J by 8 bases; unmatched bases: 9. CDR1 and CDR2 from the germline V gene are ENHRY and SYGVKD. CDR3 length: 15 residues. V usage is TRBV10-3 and J usage is TRBJ2-1; 8 bases align to TRBD1. The TCR was taken from an adult with an advanced solid tumor such as melanoma, head and neck, liver or kidney cancer. Sample: CD4+ or CD8+ T cells sorted from blood, taken in a trial of the OX40 agonist ivuxolimab. CDR3 nucleotides: TGTGCCATCAGTGAAGACAGGGGCCGTTCGGATGAGCAGTTCTTC. Translated, it gives CAISEDRGRSDEQFF.